This T cell receptor beta chain was captured by sequencing in a study of T cell repertoires in cytomegalovirus infection. As for the study in general: An indication of both CMV infection and matching HLA type came from public TCR beta signatures. Broader study findings: Cumulative frequency (of public TCR beta family members) identified carriers of CMV plus the relevant HLA. The ex vivo response was dominated by HLA-C-restricted CMV-specific TCR beta clonotypes.

MiXCR, run by TCRdb on the reads, gives a single entry per CDR3 protein. The sample yields around 300,000 distinct CDR3 sequences, around 25% seen once. As regards this clonotype: The antigen is unknown.

The V gene's germline CDR1 is LGHNA and CDR2 YNFKEQ. The CDR3 spans 15 residues. The V gene end was trimmed by 0 bases and the J gene end by 8 bases; junction bases not matched to a gene: 5. This clonotype originated in a human donor in good health (CMV status not recorded). Some clones in this sample may be carry-over from other donors' samples. The rearrangement links TRBV4-2 to TRBJ2-1; 9 bases line up with TRBD2. Source material: PBMCs. CDR3 DNA: TGTGCCAGCAGCCAAGAAGGGACTAGCAAGCATGAGCAGTTCTTC. Translation gives CASSQEGTSKHEQFF.